These 13 T cell receptor beta chains came from one sample sequenced in a study of cytomegalovirus exposure and HLA in healthy donors. 13 Jbeta primers and 60 Vbeta primers were used for the PCR. Sequenced by immunoSEQ multiplex PCR; TCRdb stores in-frame clones only, minus some. Here the sample spans roughly 190,000 clones, around four fifths being singletons. Specimen: PBMCs. The receptors were gathered from a man aged 40-49 years in good health and CMV-seropositive.

The chain employs TRBV9 and TRBJ2-2, with TRBD2 identical over 8 bases. This CDR3 region has 15 residues. Trimming removed 4 bases from V and 3 bases from J; junction bases left unmatched: 5. CDR1 and CDR2 (germline): SGDLS, YYNGEE. The CDR3 protein is CASSRSGIDTGELFF. The CDR3, as DNA: TGTGCCAGCAGCCGTAGCGGGATCGACACCGGGGAGCTGTTTTTT.

This chain links TRBV5-1 with TRBJ2-7, with 7 bases fitting TRBD1. J lost 0 bases, V lost 0 bases, and 6 bases had no gene match. CDR1 is SGHRS and CDR2 is YFSETQ in the germline V gene. The length of the CDR3 is 16 residues. CDR3 protein: CASSLAGTVSSYEQYF. CDR3 coding DNA: TGCGCCAGCAGCTTGGCCGGGACAGTGTCCTCCTACGAGCAGTACTTC.

This chain joins TRBV5-6 and TRBJ1-2, with D perhaps TRBD1 (6 bases). Germline CDR1 SGHDT, CDR2 YYEEEE. The CDR3 is made up of 15 amino acids. Trimming removed 1 base at V and 0 bases at J, with 10 bases between. The CDR3 coding sequence is TGTGCCAGCAGCTTGCGGGGGGGCACTAACTATGGCTACACCTTC. Translation: CASSLRGGTNYGYTF.

This chain connects TRBV5-1 to TRBJ2-3; the match to TRBD2 covers 10 bases. V lost 4 bases and J lost 4; bases outside the gene matches: 15. In germline, CDR1 is SGHRS, CDR2 YFSETQ. This CDR3 spans 18 amino acids. CDR3: CASSVAVSSGSSPDTQYF. The CDR3, as DNA: TGCGCCAGCAGCGTTGCGGTCTCTAGCGGGAGTTCTCCAGATACGCAGTATTTT.

CDR3 in DNA: TGCGCCAGCAGCTTGCGTCTCATACAGGGGAGAGAGTCCTACGAGCAGTACTTC. Translation: CASSLRLIQGRESYEQYF. The chain combines TRBV5-1 with TRBJ2-7; 7 positions match TRBD1. The CDR3 has 18 amino acids. CDR1 and CDR2 from the germline V gene are SGHRS and YFSETQ. The junction had 14 bases not matched to a gene; V was cut back by 1 base and J by 1 base.

This rearrangement joins TRBV9 to TRBJ1-5, with D possibly matching TRBD1 (6 bases). The CDR3 runs 15 residues. V lost 3 bases and J lost 0, with 10 bases in between. Germline V gene data show CDR1 as SGDLS and CDR2 as YYNGEE. Written as DNA, the CDR3 is TGTGCCAGCAGCGCAACAGGGAATAGCAATCAGCCCCAGCATTTT. Protein sequence: CASSATGNSNQPQHF.

This chain links TRBV18 with TRBJ1-2; D ambiguous. Trimming removed 0 bases at V and 8 bases at J, with 7 bases between. CDR1 is KGHSH, CDR2 LQKENI, per germline. The CDR3 runs to 12 residues. DNA of the CDR3: TGTGCCAGCTCACCACCTGACGGGGGCTACACCTTC. This encodes CASSPPDGGYTF.

The chain uses TRBV7-9 and TRBJ2-2; D ambiguous. V lost 1 base and J lost 1, with 4 bases in between. This CDR3 spans 14 amino acids. The germline V gene encodes CDR1 SEHNR and CDR2 FQNEAQ (reference sequence). CDR3 in amino acids: CASSLGQNTGELFF. CDR3 bases: TGTGCCAGCAGCTTAGGACAGAACACCGGGGAGCTGTTTTTT.

This clone has a handful of counts. V usage is TRBV7-2 and J usage is TRBJ1-1; D remains unclear. Trimming left V 1 base short and J 1 base short, with 4 bases between. The CDR3 consists of 13 residues. CDR1 and CDR2 from the germline V gene are SGHTA and FQGNSA. In DNA form, the CDR3 reads TGTGCCAGCAGCTTAGGTCAGAACACTGAAGCTTTCTTT. The encoded protein is CASSLGQNTEAFF.

The count of this clone is one. The rearrangement uses TRBV7-2 and TRBJ1-2; 8 nucleotides line up with TRBD1. CDR3 length: 14 residues. Germline CDR1 reads SGHTA; CDR2 reads FQGNSA. V gave up 3 bases and J gave up 4 bases; unmatched junction bases: 4. The CDR3 sequence: CASSFDRGSYGYTF. In DNA form, the CDR3 reads TGTGCCAGCAGCTTCGACAGGGGCAGCTATGGCTACACCTTC.

The chain combines TRBV19 with TRBJ2-1; no firm D call. Germline V gives CDR1 LNHDA, CDR2 SQIVND (reference sequence). The V end was cut by 4 bases, the J end by 3 bases, with 16 bases between. CDR3 length equals 16 residues. The CDR3 coding sequence is TGTGCCAGTAGTAGGTCGTCCCGACAAGGCTACAATGAGCAGTTCTTC. It codes for CASSRSSRQGYNEQFF. The whole variable domain, remainder taken from reference TRBV19 and TRBJ2-1, is DGGITQSPKYLFRKEGQNVTLSCEQNLNHDAMYWYRQDPGQGLRLIYYSQIVNDFQKGDIAEGYSVSREKKESFPLTVTSAQKNPTAFYLCASSRSSRQGYNEQFFGPGTRLTVL.

The gene calls are TRBV19 and TRBJ2-7; no clear D gene. This CDR3 is 14 amino acids long. The V gene's germline CDR1 is LNHDA and CDR2 SQIVND (reference sequence). Trimming shortened V by 4 bases and J by 0 bases, and 10 bases separated the two germline ends. The DNA for the CDR3 is TGTGCCAGTAGTAATAACATTCTCTCCTACGAGCAGTACTTC. Its protein product is CASSNNILSYEQYF.

The J gene is TRBJ2-1, the V gene TRBV6-4; D is unclear. Germline values: CDR1 MRHNA, CDR2 SNTAGT. Between the trimmed V and J ends, which lost 0 bases and 4 bases, there was a span of 7 bases. CDR3 size: 14 residues. CDR3 in DNA: TGTGCCAGCAGTGACTCGTACAGATACAATGAGCAGTTCTTC. Its protein is CASSDSYRYNEQFF.